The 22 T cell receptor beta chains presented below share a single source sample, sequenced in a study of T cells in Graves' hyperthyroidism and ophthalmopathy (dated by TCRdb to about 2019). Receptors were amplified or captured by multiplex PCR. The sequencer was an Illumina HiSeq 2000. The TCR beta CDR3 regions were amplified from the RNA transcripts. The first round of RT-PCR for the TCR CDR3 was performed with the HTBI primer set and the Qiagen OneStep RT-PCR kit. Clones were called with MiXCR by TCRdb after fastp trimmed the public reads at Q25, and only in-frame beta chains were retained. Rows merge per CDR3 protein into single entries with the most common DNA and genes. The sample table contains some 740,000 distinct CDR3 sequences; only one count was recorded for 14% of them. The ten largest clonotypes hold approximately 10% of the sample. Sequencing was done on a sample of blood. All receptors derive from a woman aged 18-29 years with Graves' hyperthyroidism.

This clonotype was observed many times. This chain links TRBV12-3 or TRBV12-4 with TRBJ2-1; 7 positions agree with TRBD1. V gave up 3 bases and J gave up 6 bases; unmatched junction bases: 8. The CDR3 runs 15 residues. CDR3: CASSLTGSRLNEQFF. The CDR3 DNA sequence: TGTGCCAGCAGTTTGACAGGGTCGAGGCTCAATGAGCAGTTCTTC.

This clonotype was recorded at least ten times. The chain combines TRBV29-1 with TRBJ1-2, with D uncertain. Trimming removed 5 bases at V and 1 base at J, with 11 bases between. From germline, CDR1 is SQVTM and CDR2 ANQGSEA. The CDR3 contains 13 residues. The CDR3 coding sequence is TGCAGCGTTTCAGGAAAATATAACTATGGCTACACCTTC. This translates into CSVSGKYNYGYTF.

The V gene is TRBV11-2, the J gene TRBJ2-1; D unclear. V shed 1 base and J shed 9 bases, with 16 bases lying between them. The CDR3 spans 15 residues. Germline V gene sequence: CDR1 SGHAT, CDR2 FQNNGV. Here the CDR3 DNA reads TGTGCCAGCAGCTTAGGCGGTCAGTTTGGTAGTGAGCAGTTCTTC. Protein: CASSLGGQFGSEQFF.

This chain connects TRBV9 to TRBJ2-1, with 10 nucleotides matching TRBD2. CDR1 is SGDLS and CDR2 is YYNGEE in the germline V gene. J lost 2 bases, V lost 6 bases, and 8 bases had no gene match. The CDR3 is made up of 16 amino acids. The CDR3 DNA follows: TGTGCCAGCACCTTCGGACTAGCGGTGACCTACAATGAGCAGTTCTTC. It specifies CASTFGLAVTYNEQFF.

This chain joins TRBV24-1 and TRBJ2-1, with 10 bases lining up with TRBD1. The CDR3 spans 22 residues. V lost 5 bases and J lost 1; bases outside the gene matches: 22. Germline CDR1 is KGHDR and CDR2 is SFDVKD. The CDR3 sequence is CATSGPQKPRDRGRISYNEQFF. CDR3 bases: TGTGCCACCAGTGGTCCTCAAAAACCCCGGGACAGGGGCAGGATATCCTACAATGAGCAGTTCTTC.

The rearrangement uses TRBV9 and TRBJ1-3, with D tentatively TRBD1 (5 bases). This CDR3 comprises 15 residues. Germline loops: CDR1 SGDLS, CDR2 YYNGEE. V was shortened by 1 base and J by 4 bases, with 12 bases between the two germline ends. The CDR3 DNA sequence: TGTGCCAGCAGCGTAACCCGGGGGTCCGGAAACACCATATATTTT. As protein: CASSVTRGSGNTIYF.

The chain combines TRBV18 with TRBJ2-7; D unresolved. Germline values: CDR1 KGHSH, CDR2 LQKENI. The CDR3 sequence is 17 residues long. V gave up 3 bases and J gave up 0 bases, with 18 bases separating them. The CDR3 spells CASSPPLPATTSYEQYF. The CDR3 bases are TGTGCCAGCTCACCGCCCTTGCCGGCCACCACCTCCTACGAGCAGTACTTC.

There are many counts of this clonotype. CDR3 sequence: CATADGDEQYF. The CDR3 DNA is TGTGCCACCGCGGATGGCGACGAGCAGTACTTC. The V gene is TRBV24-1, the J gene TRBJ2-7; D is ambiguous. In germline, CDR1 is KGHDR, CDR2 SFDVKD. CDR3 length: 11 amino acids. V lost 9 bases to trimming and J lost 5 bases, with 10 bases between them.

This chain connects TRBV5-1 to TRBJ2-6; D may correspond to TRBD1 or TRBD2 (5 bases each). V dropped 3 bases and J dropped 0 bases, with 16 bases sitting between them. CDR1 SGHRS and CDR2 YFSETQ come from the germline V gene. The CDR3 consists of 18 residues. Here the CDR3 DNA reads TGCGCCAGCAGCTGGGGGACGGGTTCCCGCTCTGGGGCCAACGTCCTGACTTTC. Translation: CASSWGTGSRSGANVLTF. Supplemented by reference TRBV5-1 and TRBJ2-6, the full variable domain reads KAGVTQTPRYLIKTRGQQVTLSCSPISGHRSVSWYQQTPGQGLQFLFEYFSETQRNKGNFPGRFSGRQFSNSRSEMNVSTLELGDSALYLCASSWGTGSRSGANVLTFGAGSRLTVL.

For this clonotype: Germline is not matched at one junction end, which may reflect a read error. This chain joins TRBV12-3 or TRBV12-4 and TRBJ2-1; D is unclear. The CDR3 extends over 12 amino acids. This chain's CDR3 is CATTADYNEQFF. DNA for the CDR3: TGCGCAACAACCGCTGACTACAATGAGCAGTTCTTC.

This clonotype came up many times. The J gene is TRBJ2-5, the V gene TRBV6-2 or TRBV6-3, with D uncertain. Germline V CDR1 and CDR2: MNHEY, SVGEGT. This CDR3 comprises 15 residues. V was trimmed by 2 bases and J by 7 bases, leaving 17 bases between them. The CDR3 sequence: CASSYDSRLPLTQYF. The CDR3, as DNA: TGTGCCAGCAGTTACGATTCCAGGTTGCCCCTGACCCAGTACTTC.

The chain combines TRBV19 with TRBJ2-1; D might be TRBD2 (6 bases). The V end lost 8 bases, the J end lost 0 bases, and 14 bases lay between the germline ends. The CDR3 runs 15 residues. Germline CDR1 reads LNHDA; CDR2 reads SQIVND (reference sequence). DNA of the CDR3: TGTGCCAGTGCAATACTAGCCAGCTCCTACAATGAGCAGTTCTTC. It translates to CASAILASSYNEQFF.

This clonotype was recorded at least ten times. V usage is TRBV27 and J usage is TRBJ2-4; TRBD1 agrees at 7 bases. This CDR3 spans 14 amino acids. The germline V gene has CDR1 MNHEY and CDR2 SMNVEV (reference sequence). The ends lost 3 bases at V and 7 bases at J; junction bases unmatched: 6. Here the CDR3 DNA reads TGTGCCAGCAGTTTCGAGGGGGCAGTGAACATTCAGTACTTC. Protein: CASSFEGAVNIQYF.

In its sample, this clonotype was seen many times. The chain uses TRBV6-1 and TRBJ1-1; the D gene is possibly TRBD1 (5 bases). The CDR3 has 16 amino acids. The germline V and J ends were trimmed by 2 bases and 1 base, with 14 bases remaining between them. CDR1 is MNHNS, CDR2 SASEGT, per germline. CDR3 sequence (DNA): TGTGCCAGCAGTGAATATATACAGGCGCGGAACACTGAAGCTTTCTTT. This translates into CASSEYIQARNTEAFF.

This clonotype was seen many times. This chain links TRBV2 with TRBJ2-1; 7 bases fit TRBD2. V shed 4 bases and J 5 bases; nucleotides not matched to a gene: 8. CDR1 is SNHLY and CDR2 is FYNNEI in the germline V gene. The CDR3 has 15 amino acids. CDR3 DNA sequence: TGTGCCAGCAGTGGGGTCGGGAGGTCCCACAATGAGCAGTTCTTC. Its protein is CASSGVGRSHNEQFF.

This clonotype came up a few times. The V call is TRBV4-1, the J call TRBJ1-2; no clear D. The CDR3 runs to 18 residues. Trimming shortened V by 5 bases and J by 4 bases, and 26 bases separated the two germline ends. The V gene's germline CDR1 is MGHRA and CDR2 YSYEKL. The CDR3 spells CASSYPVKKGSDTYGYTF. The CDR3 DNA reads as TGCGCCAGCAGCTACCCCGTCAAAAAAGGCTCCGACACCTATGGCTACACCTTC.

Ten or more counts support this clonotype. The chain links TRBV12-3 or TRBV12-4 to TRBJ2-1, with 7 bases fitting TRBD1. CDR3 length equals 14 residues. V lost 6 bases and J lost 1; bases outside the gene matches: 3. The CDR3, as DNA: TGTGCCAGCAGGCGACAGGGTTCCTACAATGAGCAGTTCTTC. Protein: CASRRQGSYNEQFF.

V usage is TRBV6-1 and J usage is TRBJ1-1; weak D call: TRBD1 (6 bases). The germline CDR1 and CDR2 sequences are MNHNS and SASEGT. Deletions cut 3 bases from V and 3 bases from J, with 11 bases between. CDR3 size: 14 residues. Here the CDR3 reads CASSESGVYTEAFF. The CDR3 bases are TGTGCCAGCAGTGAGTCAGGGGTATACACTGAAGCTTTCTTT.

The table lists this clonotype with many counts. CDR3 DNA: TGCAGTGCTAGAGCCGGTGAAGCTTTCTTT. It translates to CSARAGEAFF. This chain links TRBV20-1 with TRBJ1-1; D not resolved. The V gene lost 1 base and the J gene lost 7 bases, with 4 bases spanning the gap. Germline V lookup: CDR1 DFQATT, CDR2 SNEGSKA (reference sequence). The CDR3 loop spans 10 amino acids.

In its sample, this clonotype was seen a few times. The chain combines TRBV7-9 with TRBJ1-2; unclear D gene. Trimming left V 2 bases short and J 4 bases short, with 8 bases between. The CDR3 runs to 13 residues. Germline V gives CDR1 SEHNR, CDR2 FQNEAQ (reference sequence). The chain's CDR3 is CASSLPVTYGYTF. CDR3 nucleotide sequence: TGTGCCAGCAGCTTACCCGTTACCTATGGCTACACCTTC.

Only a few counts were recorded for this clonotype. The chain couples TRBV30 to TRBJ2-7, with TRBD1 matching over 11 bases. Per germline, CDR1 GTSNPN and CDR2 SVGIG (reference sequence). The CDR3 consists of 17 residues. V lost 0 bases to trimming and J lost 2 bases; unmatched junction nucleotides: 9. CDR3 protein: CAWSVPTPGQGAYEQYF. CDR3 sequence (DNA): TGTGCCTGGAGTGTACCAACACCGGGACAGGGGGCCTACGAGCAGTACTTC. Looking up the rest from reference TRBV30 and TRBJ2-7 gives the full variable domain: SQTIHQWPATLVQPVGSPLSLECTVEGTSNPNLYWYRQAAGRGLQLLFYSVGIGQISSEVPQNLSASRPQDRQFILSSKKLLLSDSGFYLCAWSVPTPGQGAYEQYFGPGTRLTVT.

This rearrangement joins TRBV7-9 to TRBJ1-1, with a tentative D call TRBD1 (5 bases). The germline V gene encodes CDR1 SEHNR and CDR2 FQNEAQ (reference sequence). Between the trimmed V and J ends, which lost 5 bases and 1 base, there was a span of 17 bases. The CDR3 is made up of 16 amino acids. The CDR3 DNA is TGTGCCAGCAGCCGCCGTACACTCGGGGGGAACACTGAAGCTTTCTTT. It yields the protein CASSRRTLGGNTEAFF.